The entry below gives a single TCR beta chain sequence along with its context. This CDR3 is built from 13 residues. J gave up 6 bases and V 4 bases, and 2 bases lay outside the gene matches. Germline V gives CDR1 SGHTA, CDR2 FQGNSA. This specimen comes from a study of blood T cells in healthy people across ages. Alongside a J-beta primer mix, a sample-barcoded 5' primer served in a second PCR lasting about 7 to 12 cycles. TCRdb reanalysed the 5' RACE reads using MiXCR and keeps one entry per CDR3 protein. The table includes about 1.5 million distinct CDR3 sequences, under 55% detected once. The donors, aged about 6 to 90, were healthy Caucasians from Russia.

The receptor comes from a woman between 18 and 29 years old in good health. The specimen sequenced was blood. The rearrangement links TRBV7-2 to TRBJ2-1, with 8 positions matching TRBD1. The CDR3 bases are TGTGCCAGCAGCTGGGGACAGGTCAATGAGCAGTTCTTC. Translating gives CASSWGQVNEQFF.